This TCR beta chain was observed in a study of blood T cell repertoires in COVID-19. Study as a whole: Both acute and convalescent COVID-19 samples were obtained from the United States, Italy and Spain. Nucleic acid was either cDNA or gDNA, and it came from T cells, B-cell-depleted T cells, or PBMCs.

Data came from immunoSEQ multiplex PCR; TCRdb stores just in-frame clones and leaves some out. The data contain fewer than 300,000 clones, approximately 90% of them singletons. Per the germline V gene, CDR1 is LGHNA and CDR2 is YSLEER. The CDR3 is made up of 13 amino acids. The germline V and J ends were trimmed by 1 base and 5 bases, with 8 bases remaining between them. The recovered donors of Cohort 3 showed two negative PCRs, clearance, or symptom resolution. Sequencing was performed on PBMCs or T cells enriched from blood (not recorded which). The receptor comes from a woman in her 30s who had recovered from COVID-19. This chain uses TRBV4-3 with TRBJ1-1, with D hard to call. The CDR3 coding sequence is TGCGCCAGCAGCCAAGTTGGAGGGACTGAAGCTTTCTTT. This translates into CASSQVGGTEAFF.